Following are 4 T cell receptor beta chains from one sample sequenced in a study of cytomegalovirus exposure and HLA in healthy donors. A multiplex PCR was run with 60 Vbeta primers and 13 Jbeta primers. Data came from immunoSEQ multiplex PCR; TCRdb stores just in-frame clones and leaves some out. The sample spans roughly 84,000 clones; the ten largest clones claim around 0.6%. Sequenced sample: PBMCs. These receptors came from a man aged 45-60 years in good health and CMV-seronegative.

The gene calls are TRBV28 and TRBJ1-2; D call uncertain. Germline assignment: CDR1 MDHEN and CDR2 SYDVKM. V was clipped by 7 bases and J by 4 bases, with 16 bases between them. CDR3 length: 14 amino acids. DNA of the CDR3: TGTGCCAGCACCCTGCCCGGACTGACCTATGGCTACACCTTC. It translates to CASTLPGLTYGYTF.

The chain combines TRBV7-9 with TRBJ2-7; TRBD2 might be the D (5 bases). Germline lookup yields CDR1 SEHNR and CDR2 FQNEAQ (reference sequence). V was trimmed by 3 bases and J by 7 bases, leaving 13 bases between them. This CDR3 spans 13 amino acids. The CDR3 bases are TGTGCCAGCAGCTTCCGAGGGTCGTGGGAGCAGTACTTC. Its translation is CASSFRGSWEQYF.

This chain joins TRBV28 and TRBJ2-5; 9 bases agree with TRBD1. CDR1 is MDHEN and CDR2 is SYDVKM in the germline V gene. The length of the CDR3 is 13 residues. V lost 6 bases to trimming and J lost 4 bases; unmatched junction nucleotides: 3. In DNA, the CDR3 is TGTGCCAGCAGGTCGGGACAGGGAGAGACCCAGTACTTC. Translation: CASRSGQGETQYF.

V is TRBV18 and J is TRBJ1-2, with D unclear. CDR1 KGHSH and CDR2 LQKENI come from the germline V gene. V was trimmed by 3 bases and J by 2 bases, leaving 10 bases between them. The CDR3 loop spans 14 amino acids. Written as DNA, the CDR3 is TGTGCCAGCTCACCTGACGAACAGAACTATGGCTACACCTTC. As protein: CASSPDEQNYGYTF.